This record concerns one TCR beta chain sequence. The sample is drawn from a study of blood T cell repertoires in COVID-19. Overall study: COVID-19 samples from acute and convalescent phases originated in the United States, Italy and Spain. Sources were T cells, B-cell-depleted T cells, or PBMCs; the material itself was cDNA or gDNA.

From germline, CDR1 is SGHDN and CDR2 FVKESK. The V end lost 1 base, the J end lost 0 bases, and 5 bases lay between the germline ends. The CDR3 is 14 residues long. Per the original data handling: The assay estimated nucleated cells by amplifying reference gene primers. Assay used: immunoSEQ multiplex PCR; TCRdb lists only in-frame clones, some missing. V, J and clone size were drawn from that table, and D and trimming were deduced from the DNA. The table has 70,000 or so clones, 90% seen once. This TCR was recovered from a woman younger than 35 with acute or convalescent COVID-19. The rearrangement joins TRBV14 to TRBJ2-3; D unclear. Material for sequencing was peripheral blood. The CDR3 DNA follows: TGTGCCAGCAGCCAAGCCACTAGCACAGATACGCAGTATTTT. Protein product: CASSQATSTDTQYF.